What follows describes a single T cell receptor (beta chain). The antigen is undetermined. TCRdb reprocessed the 5' RACE reads via MiXCR and lists one record per CDR3 protein. The sample carries over 400,000 distinct CDR3 sequences, 25% to 30% recorded once. The data originate from a study of CD8 T cells in ankylosing spondylitis. Study-wide findings and caveats: In ankylosing spondylitis blood, a motif of fewer than 10 highly homologous TCR beta variants appeared characteristic.

Losses at the gene ends were 2 bases for V and 9 bases for J; bases not matched to a gene: 7. Looked up from germline, CDR1 is SGHNT and CDR2 is YENEEA. The CDR3 contains 16 residues. This clonotype was sampled from a male donor with ankylosing spondylitis. Sequences were obtained from blood, either unsorted or a sorted T cell fraction (not recorded which). The chain carries TRBV11-3 and TRBJ1-6; 10 nucleotides match TRBD1. The CDR3 DNA sequence: TGTGCCAGCAGCTTATCTCTCGGGACAGGGGTTTCACCCCTCCACTTT. As protein: CASSLSLGTGVSPLHF.